One and the same sample provided the 14 T cell receptor beta chains below, sequenced in a study of TIL therapy for anti-PD-1-resistant metastatic lung cancer. This was the immunoSEQ v3 assay. Data came from immunoSEQ multiplex PCR; TCRdb stores just in-frame clones and leaves some out. The table includes around 19,000 clones, roughly 80% detected once. The time point was: pre-treatment sample, taken before nivolumab and TIL therapy. The material was blood, obtained at baseline. The receptors were gathered from a person aged 25 to 80 with non-small cell lung cancer.

This sequence joins TRBV6-5 and TRBJ2-5; 9 positions agree with TRBD1. The CDR3 runs to 14 residues. The ends lost 8 bases at V and 9 bases at J; junction bases unmatched: 13. Germline V gene lookup returns CDR1 MNHEY and CDR2 SVGAGI. The CDR3: CASRTGAAWMSQYF. CDR3 nucleotide sequence: TGTGCCAGCCGGACAGGGGCGGCTTGGATGTCCCAGTACTTC.

This clone was seen only a few times. The chain combines TRBV6-1 with TRBJ2-7; D unclear. Germline V CDR1 and CDR2: MNHNS, SASEGT. Trimming cost V 0 bases and J 9 bases, with 9 bases left between them. The CDR3 runs to 12 residues. The CDR3 nucleotides are TGTGCCAGCAGTGAAGCAGTACGAGGGCAGTACTTC. This encodes CASSEAVRGQYF.

V is TRBV5-6 and J is TRBJ1-2; no clear D gene. Trimming shortened V by 4 bases and J by 0 bases, and 10 bases separated the two germline ends. The length of the CDR3 is 14 residues. Germline CDR1 reads SGHDT; CDR2 reads YYEEEE. This chain's CDR3 is CASSRLDANYGYTF. The CDR3 DNA sequence: TGTGCCAGCAGCCGATTGGATGCTAACTATGGCTACACCTTC.

The V call is TRBV19, the J call TRBJ1-2, with 10 bases fitting TRBD1. Per the germline V gene, CDR1 is LNHDA and CDR2 is SQIVND (reference sequence). Trimming cost V 4 bases and J 3 bases; bases outside gene matches: 8. The CDR3 runs to 16 residues. Here the CDR3 reads CASSTQTGTGDYGYTF. CDR3 bases: TGTGCCAGTAGTACTCAAACCGGGACAGGGGACTATGGCTACACCTTC.

The rearrangement joins TRBV5-6 to TRBJ1-2; a possible D gene is TRBD1 (6 bases). CDR1 and CDR2 (germline): SGHDT, YYEEEE. V was clipped by 3 bases and J by 5 bases, with 14 bases between them. The CDR3 contains 14 residues. The CDR3 DNA follows: TGTGCCAGCAGCTCCGTCCCGACAGGTTATGGCTACACCTTC. It translates to CASSSVPTGYGYTF.

The V and J genes are TRBV4-3 and TRBJ2-3; 9 bases fit TRBD2. The V gene end was trimmed by 1 base and the J gene end by 3 bases; junction bases not matched to a gene: 2. Germline V gene lookup returns CDR1 LGHNA and CDR2 YSLEER. The CDR3 consists of 15 residues. In DNA form, the CDR3 reads TGCGCCAGCAGCCAAGGGCGGGAGGGGACAGATACGCAGTATTTT. This codes for CASSQGREGTDTQYF.

The V and J genes are TRBV5-4 and TRBJ2-5; tentatively, D is TRBD2 (8 bases). From germline, CDR1 is SGHNT and CDR2 YYREEE (reference sequence). The CDR3 sequence is 16 residues long. Deletions cut 5 bases from V and 2 bases from J, with 19 bases between. This CDR3 reads CASSRGGGGHQETQYF. The CDR3 DNA is TGTGCCAGCAGTCGAGGGGGCGGGGGGCATCAAGAGACCCAGTACTTC. The full variable domain, completed using reference TRBV5-4 and TRBJ2-5, is ETGVTQSPTHLIKTRGQQVTLRCSSQSGHNTVSWYQQALGQGPQFIFQYYREEENGRGNFPPRFSGLQFPNYSSELNVNALELDDSALYLCASSRGGGGHQETQYFGPGTRLLVL.

This chain links TRBV5-1 with TRBJ1-2, with TRBD1 identical over 9 bases. After removal of 0 bases from V and 0 bases from J, the junction contained 6 bases not matched to a gene. CDR3 size: 17 residues. In germline, CDR1 is SGHRS, CDR2 YFSETQ. The CDR3, as DNA: TGCGCCAGCAGCTTGGCGGTGACAGGGGGTGCTAACTATGGCTACACCTTC. It encodes CASSLAVTGGANYGYTF.

The chain employs TRBV7-3 and TRBJ2-2, with 11 bases that match TRBD1. CDR3 length: 17 amino acids. The germline V gene encodes CDR1 SGHTA and CDR2 FQGTGA. V lost 5 bases and J lost 6; bases outside the gene matches: 11. CDR3 nucleotides: TGTGCCAGCAGCCTTGTTTTAAGGACAGGGGGCCCCGGGGAGCTGTTTTTT. This encodes CASSLVLRTGGPGELFF.

The chain uses TRBV7-3 and TRBJ1-1; possibly TRBD1 for D (5 bases). V dropped 6 bases and J dropped 3 bases, with 17 bases sitting between them. The CDR3 has 15 amino acids. The V gene's germline CDR1 is SGHTA and CDR2 FQGTGA. This CDR3 reads CASSLEGLRYTEAFF. CDR3 sequence (DNA): TGTGCCAGCAGTCTCGAGGGGCTCCGTTACACTGAAGCTTTCTTT.

This clone was observed a few times. This chain uses TRBV27 with TRBJ1-5; 7 nucleotides line up with TRBD1. Germline CDR1 is MNHEY and CDR2 is SMNVEV (reference sequence). J lost 7 bases, V lost 4 bases, and 10 bases had no gene match. This CDR3 is built from 15 residues. CDR3 nucleotides: TGTGCCAGCAGTTCAAACAGGGGAACCCTACAGCCCCAGCATTTT. This gives the protein CASSSNRGTLQPQHF.

The chain employs TRBV19 and TRBJ2-6; D possibly matches TRBD1 or TRBD2 (5 bases each). V shed 5 bases and J shed 0 bases, with 14 bases lying between them. Germline V gene sequence: CDR1 LNHDA, CDR2 SQIVND (reference sequence). The CDR3 length is 17 residues. The CDR3, as DNA: TGTGCCAGTAGTCTTATGGGACCTATCTCTGGGGCCAACGTCCTGACTTTC. It is translated as CASSLMGPISGANVLTF.

V is TRBV6-1 and J is TRBJ1-3; D unclear. The V end was cut by 0 bases, the J end by 0 bases, with 3 bases between. Germline CDR1 reads MNHNS; CDR2 reads SASEGT. This CDR3 is 14 amino acids long. CDR3 sequence reads: CASSEAFSGNTIYF. CDR3 bases: TGTGCCAGCAGTGAAGCTTTCTCTGGAAACACCATATATTTT.

The V call is TRBV23-1, the J call TRBJ1-5; possibly TRBD1 for D (5 bases). TRBV23-1 is given ORF status, its function remaining uncertain. The V end was cut by 0 bases, the J end by 3 bases, with 15 bases between. The CDR3 length is 17 residues. CDR3 sequence (DNA): TGCGCCAGCAGTCAATCGGGGAGGGGCTTGAACAATCAGCCCCAGCATTTT. Residues: CASSQSGRGLNNQPQHF.